The next 3 T cell receptor beta chains were all read from a single sample in a study of spatial heterogeneity in lung cancer (dated by TCRdb to the late 2010s). Here is what the overall study found, with its caveats: The number of expanded intratumoral alpha and beta TCRs correlated with the tumor nonsynonymous mutation count.

These receptors have no identified antigens. The sample's time point label is to be understood as: sample taken at primary tumor resection. Receptor amplification or capture employed 5' RACE. The instrument given in TCRdb is NextSeq 500. The raw public reads went through TCRdb reprocessing: fastp at Q25, MiXCR clone calling, in-frame beta chains kept. All rows with the same CDR3 protein become a single entry with the most common DNA and genes. The sample includes around 8,000 distinct CDR3 sequences, with around 8.4% observed a single time. 4% to 5.5% of the sample comes from the top ten. The input for sequencing was lung tumor tissue, taken at surgery. These TCRs come from a male donor with early-stage non-small cell lung cancer.

This clonotype showed up just a few times. For a library built for alpha chains, this beta chain is a stray read; little rests on its size. V is TRBV5-1 and J is TRBJ2-6, with D unclear. CDR1 and CDR2 from the germline V gene are SGHRS and YFSETQ. CDR3 length: 17 residues. Between the trimmed V and J ends, which lost 1 base and 0 bases, there was a span of 11 bases. For the CDR3, the DNA is TGCGCCAGCAGCTTGAGGTCAGCTAGCTCTGGGGCCAACGTCCTGACTTTC. Translated: CASSLRSASSGANVLTF. Drawing the rest from reference TRBV5-1 and TRBJ2-6, the complete variable domain is KAGVTQTPRYLIKTRGQQVTLSCSPISGHRSVSWYQQTPGQGLQFLFEYFSETQRNKGNFPGRFSGRQFSNSRSEMNVSTLELGDSALYLCASSLRSASSGANVLTFGAGSRLTVL.

Relative to its sample, this clonotype is medium-sized. This beta chain slipped into a library made for alpha chains as a stray read, so its size is not meaningful. V and J are TRBV20-1 and TRBJ1-1, with D unresolved. The CDR3 is 11 residues long. Trimming stripped 6 bases from V and 0 bases from J, with 5 bases between. CDR1 is DFQATT, CDR2 SNEGSKA, per germline (reference sequence). The CDR3 loop reads CSALVNTEAFF. Written as DNA, the CDR3 is TGCAGTGCCCTGGTGAACACTGAAGCTTTCTTT.

This clonotype showed up many times. Found in a library prepared for alpha chains, this beta chain is an off-target read, and its abundance has little meaning. The rearrangement joins TRBV20-1 to TRBJ2-7, with D perhaps TRBD1 (6 bases). Germline assignment: CDR1 DFQATT and CDR2 SNEGSKA (reference sequence). The germline V and J ends were trimmed by 4 bases and 5 bases, with 12 bases remaining between them. CDR3 length equals 12 residues. This CDR3 is CSATMGADEQYF. The CDR3 region has the DNA TGCAGTGCTACCATGGGGGCGGACGAGCAGTACTTC.